The 25 T cell receptor beta chains below come from one sample, sequenced in a study of T cell changes during pregnancy in multiple sclerosis. TCRdb's table, derived via immunoSEQ multiplex PCR, lists solely in-frame clones and lacks some. The table has roughly 40,000 clones, roughly nine tenths seen once; the top ten hold approximately 12%. Here the sequenced sample was CD8+ T cells from peripheral blood mononuclear cells, taken in the first trimester of pregnancy. The receptors derive from a female donor with multiple sclerosis, enrolled in a pregnancy study.

J is TRBJ1-5 and V is TRBV6-5, with 7 bases matching TRBD1. The germline CDR1 and CDR2 sequences are MNHEY and SVGAGI. V lost 5 bases to trimming and J lost 7 bases; unmatched junction nucleotides: 8. This CDR3 has 14 residues. DNA for the CDR3: TGTGCCAGCAGTACAGGGGTTTCCCACCAGCCCCAGCATTTT. It encodes CASSTGVSHQPQHF.

This chain uses TRBV27 with TRBJ1-1; D possibly corresponds to TRBD1 (5 bases). V dropped 5 bases and J dropped 1 base, with 8 bases sitting between them. Germline values: CDR1 MNHEY, CDR2 SMNVEV (reference sequence). The CDR3 has 13 residues. The CDR3 spells CASSATANTEAFF. CDR3 coding DNA: TGTGCCAGCAGTGCGACAGCGAACACTGAAGCTTTCTTT.

This clone was found once. V gene TRBV25-1 combines with J gene TRBJ2-3; the match to TRBD2 covers 8 bases. The CDR3 covers 11 residues. J gave up 10 bases and V 8 bases, and 5 bases lay outside the gene matches. From germline, CDR1 is MGHDK and CDR2 SYGVNS. The CDR3 reads CASGTRLAQYF. The CDR3 coding sequence is TGTGCCAGCGGGACTAGATTGGCGCAGTATTTT.

The CDR3 nucleotides read TGTGCCAGCAGCGTAGGCGGGGACCCCTCCTACAATGAGCAGTTCTTC. Translated, it gives CASSVGGDPSYNEQFF. This rearrangement joins TRBV9 to TRBJ2-1; tentative D call: TRBD2 (6 bases). The CDR3 is made up of 16 amino acids. The V and J ends lost 0 bases and 0 bases respectively, with 10 bases between them. CDR1 is SGDLS, CDR2 YYNGEE, per germline.

V usage is TRBV15 and J usage is TRBJ2-1; 9 nucleotides align to TRBD2. The CDR3 length is 16 residues. V dropped 3 bases and J dropped 8; count of bases not matched to a gene: 11. CDR1 LNHNV and CDR2 YYDKDF come from the germline V gene (reference sequence). CDR3 DNA: TGTGCCACCAGCAGCGGGCTAGCGGGGCAGGGGGATGAGCAGTTCTTC. This codes for CATSSGLAGQGDEQFF.

The rearrangement uses TRBV6-5 and TRBJ2-5, with D perhaps TRBD1 (7 bases). Germline CDR1 is MNHEY and CDR2 is SVGAGI. V gave up 6 bases and J gave up 5 bases, with 13 bases separating them. The CDR3 is 13 amino acids. This chain's CDR3 is CASRGGGPETQYF. In nucleotides, the CDR3 is TGTGCCAGCAGAGGAGGGGGCCCGGAGACCCAGTACTTC.

The V call is TRBV27, the J call TRBJ1-2, with 9 positions matching TRBD1. This CDR3 has 15 residues. Germline assignment: CDR1 MNHEY and CDR2 SMNVEV (reference sequence). V trimming: 2 bases; J trimming: 8 bases; junction bases outside the gene matches: 9. CDR3 DNA sequence: TGTGCCAGCAGTTTAATGTCCGGGACAGGGCTGGGCTACACCTTC. It yields the protein CASSLMSGTGLGYTF.

The genes are TRBV5-1 and TRBJ2-3; 8 bases line up with TRBD2. Germline V gene data show CDR1 as SGHRS and CDR2 as YFSETQ. This CDR3 comprises 17 residues. The V gene end was trimmed by 0 bases and the J gene end by 0 bases; junction bases not matched to a gene: 6. CDR3 amino acids: CASSLGAGGGSTDTQYF. In nucleotides, the CDR3 is TGCGCCAGCAGCTTGGGCGCTGGCGGGGGGAGCACAGATACGCAGTATTTT. The variable domain in full, completed from reference TRBV5-1 and TRBJ2-3, reads KAGVTQTPRYLIKTRGQQVTLSCSPISGHRSVSWYQQTPGQGLQFLFEYFSETQRNKGNFPGRFSGRQFSNSRSEMNVSTLELGDSALYLCASSLGAGGGSTDTQYFGPGTRLTVL.

A few counts support this clone. V gene TRBV6-1 combines with J gene TRBJ2-1; TRBD1 might be the D (6 bases). The CDR3 has 13 amino acids. The germline V gene encodes CDR1 MNHNS and CDR2 SASEGT. The V and J ends lost 3 bases and 5 bases respectively, with 8 bases between them. The CDR3: CASSDRDNNEQFF. CDR3 DNA: TGTGCCAGCAGTGACCGGGACAACAATGAGCAGTTCTTC.

Here the CDR3 DNA reads TGCGCCAGCAGCCAAGTAGCAGATACTATCTCCTACGAGCAGTACTTC. This codes for CASSQVADTISYEQYF. The chain uses TRBV4-1 and TRBJ2-7; D gene uncertain. Germline CDR1 MGHRA, CDR2 YSYEKL. The CDR3 covers 16 residues. The V end lost 1 base, the J end lost 0 bases, and 13 bases lay between the germline ends.

The CDR3 loop reads CASSNQGATYNEQFF. CDR3 coding DNA: TGTGCCAGTAGTAACCAGGGGGCCACCTACAATGAGCAGTTCTTC. The V call is TRBV19, the J call TRBJ2-1, with 8 bases matching TRBD1. The CDR3 totals 15 residues. After removal of 4 bases from V and 2 bases from J, the junction contained 4 bases not matched to a gene. The V gene's germline CDR1 is LNHDA and CDR2 SQIVND (reference sequence). The variable domain in full, with the rest retrieved from reference TRBV19 and TRBJ2-1, is DGGITQSPKYLFRKEGQNVTLSCEQNLNHDAMYWYRQDPGQGLRLIYYSQIVNDFQKGDIAEGYSVSREKKESFPLTVTSAQKNPTAFYLCASSNQGATYNEQFFGPGTRLTVL.

J is TRBJ2-7 and V is TRBV7-9, with a weak D call TRBD1 (6 bases). The CDR3 sequence is 13 residues long. The V gene's germline CDR1 is SEHNR and CDR2 FQNEAQ (reference sequence). The V and J ends lost 8 bases and 2 bases respectively, with 13 bases between them. The CDR3 reads CASQGIRTYEQYF. In DNA, the CDR3 is TGTGCCAGCCAGGGGATCCGTACCTACGAGCAGTACTTC.

J is TRBJ1-2 and V is TRBV28; D remains unclear. CDR3 length equals 14 residues. Trimming shortened V by 6 bases and J by 5 bases, and 16 bases separated the two germline ends. The V gene's germline CDR1 is MDHEN and CDR2 SYDVKM. The CDR3 here is CASSRAGDFYGYTF. CDR3 nucleotide sequence: TGTGCCAGCAGCCGAGCCGGGGATTTTTATGGCTACACCTTC.

The rearrangement uses TRBV19 and TRBJ2-2; 9 bases map to TRBD1. Germline V gives CDR1 LNHDA, CDR2 SQIVND (reference sequence). The CDR3 consists of 14 residues. V shed 9 bases, J shed 1 base, and the junction held 3 bases outside the gene matches. Here the CDR3 reads CASRTGENTGELFF. The CDR3 DNA follows: TGTGCCAGCAGGACAGGGGAGAACACCGGGGAGCTGTTTTTT.

This chain connects TRBV25-1 to TRBJ1-5; the D is unclear. V was shortened by 5 bases and J by 10 bases, with 15 bases between the two germline ends. CDR3 length: 13 residues. Germline V CDR1 and CDR2: MGHDK, SYGVNS. The CDR3 loop reads CASSPDGMRPQHF. CDR3 in DNA: TGTGCCAGCAGTCCGGACGGGATGAGACCCCAGCATTTT.

The chain links TRBV11-1 to TRBJ2-7; 8 positions agree with TRBD2. The ends lost 0 bases at V and 5 bases at J; junction bases unmatched: 6. Germline V CDR1 and CDR2: SGHAT, FQDESV (reference sequence). There are 15 residues in the CDR3. CDR3 coding DNA: TGTGCCAGCAGCTTAGCCCCCACAGCGGGGGACGAGCAGTACTTC. It is translated as CASSLAPTAGDEQYF.

The J gene is TRBJ1-1, the V gene TRBV28, with no clear D. Germline V gene lookup returns CDR1 MDHEN and CDR2 SYDVKM. The V gene lost 11 bases and the J gene lost 10 bases, with 32 bases spanning the gap. CDR3 length: 16 amino acids. The CDR3: CAEPTSSLCLGLGAFF. DNA of the CDR3: TGTGCCGAGCCTACCAGCAGTTTATGTCTCGGTCTAGGAGCTTTCTTT.

About this clone: Other DNA sequences in the same sample also yield this CDR3. The CDR3 nucleotides are TGTGCCAGCAGTGACTCTAGCGGGGGGGCAGATACGCAGTATTTT. Residues: CASSDSSGGADTQYF. The gene calls are TRBV6-4 and TRBJ2-3; TRBD2 aligns across 11 bases. V was pared by 0 bases and J by 4 bases, with 0 bases of the junction left unmatched. Germline CDR1 MRHNA, CDR2 SNTAGT. This CDR3 contains 15 residues.

The rearrangement links TRBV6-5 to TRBJ2-1, with D tentatively TRBD2 (6 bases). CDR3 length: 14 residues. Trimming shortened V by 5 bases and J by 4 bases, and 12 bases separated the two germline ends. Germline values: CDR1 MNHEY, CDR2 SVGAGI. The CDR3 loop is CASSTGLEYNEQFF. The CDR3 DNA reads as TGTGCCAGCAGTACGGGACTGGAGTACAATGAGCAGTTCTTC.

The chain employs TRBV27 and TRBJ1-1; a weak D match, TRBD1 (6 bases). V lost 6 bases, J lost 2 bases, and 13 bases lay in between. The germline V gene encodes CDR1 MNHEY and CDR2 SMNVEV (reference sequence). The CDR3 extends over 14 amino acids. This CDR3 reads CASRTGLGNTEAFF. The CDR3 region has the DNA TGTGCCAGCAGAACAGGGCTAGGAAACACTGAAGCTTTCTTT.

This chain's CDR3 is CASSSTSGTGGYEQYF. The CDR3 DNA follows: TGTGCCAGCAGCTCGACCTCCGGGACAGGGGGCTACGAGCAGTACTTC. This chain links TRBV7-9 with TRBJ2-7; 11 bases fit TRBD1. Germline-derived CDR1 and CDR2 are SEHNR and FQNEAQ (reference sequence). The CDR3 runs to 16 residues. J was trimmed by 3 bases and V by 4 bases; bases with no gene match: 8.

The genes are TRBV12-5 and TRBJ2-1; unclear D gene. Germline V CDR1 and CDR2: LGHNT, FRNRAP. This CDR3 spans 13 amino acids. V lost 0 bases and J lost 8, with 8 bases in between. Here the CDR3 DNA reads TGTGCTAGTGGTTTGGTAATCCGAGATGAGCAGTTCTTC. Translating gives CASGLVIRDEQFF.

The rearrangement joins TRBV7-6 to TRBJ1-6, with 10 bases lining up with TRBD1. Germline V gives CDR1 SGHVS, CDR2 FNYEAQ. This CDR3 is built from 16 residues. The V and J ends lost 3 bases and 8 bases, in that order; junction bases with no gene match: 7. This CDR3 reads CASSFGTGVEYSPLHF. The CDR3 DNA reads as TGTGCCAGCAGCTTTGGGACAGGGGTCGAATATTCACCCCTCCACTTT. Together with reference TRBV7-6 and TRBJ1-6, the CDR3 gives the full variable domain: GAGVSQSPRYKVTKRGQDVALRCDPISGHVSLYWYRQALGQGPEFLTYFNYEAQQDKSGLPNDRFSAERPEGSISTLTIQRTEQRDSAMYRCASSFGTGVEYSPLHFGNGTRLTVT.

The chain links TRBV6-6 to TRBJ2-1; 7 positions agree with TRBD2. The CDR3 covers 16 residues. V trimming: 0 bases; J trimming: 6 bases; junction bases outside the gene matches: 8. Germline V gene data show CDR1 as MNHNY and CDR2 as SVGAGI (reference sequence). The CDR3 here is CASSYSWGGLSNEQFF. The DNA for the CDR3 is TGTGCCAGCAGTTACTCGTGGGGGGGTCTCTCCAATGAGCAGTTCTTC.

V usage is TRBV5-1 and J usage is TRBJ1-5, with D tentatively TRBD1 (5 bases). Germline values: CDR1 SGHRS, CDR2 YFSETQ. There are 16 residues in the CDR3. The V end lost 0 bases, the J end lost 6 bases, and 16 bases lay between the germline ends. The CDR3 here is CASSLEGPGLGQPQHF. The CDR3 coding sequence is TGCGCCAGCAGCTTGGAGGGGCCAGGGCTAGGTCAGCCCCAGCATTTT.